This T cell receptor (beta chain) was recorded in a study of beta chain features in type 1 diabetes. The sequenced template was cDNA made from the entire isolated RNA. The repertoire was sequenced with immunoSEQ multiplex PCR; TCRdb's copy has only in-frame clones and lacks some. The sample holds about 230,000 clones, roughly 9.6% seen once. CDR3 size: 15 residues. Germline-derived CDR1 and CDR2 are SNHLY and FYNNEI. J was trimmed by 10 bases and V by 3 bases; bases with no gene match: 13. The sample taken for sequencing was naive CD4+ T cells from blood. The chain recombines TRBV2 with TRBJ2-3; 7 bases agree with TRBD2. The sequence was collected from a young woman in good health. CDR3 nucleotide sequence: TGTGCCAGCAGTGATAAGGCTCCGGGAGGTAGAGCGCAGTATTTT. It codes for CASSDKAPGGRAQYF.